Listed below are T cell receptor beta chains from one sample, sequenced in a study of T cell responses to AZD1222 COVID-19 vaccine. Clones were sequenced by immunoSEQ multiplex PCR, and TCRdb holds only the in-frame ones, with some missing. The table records about 170,000 clones, approximately 90% of them present only once. The specimen comprised peripheral blood, sampled 28 days after the second AZD1222 dose. All receptors derive from an adult who received the AZD1222 COVID-19 vaccine. Both conserved end residues are part of each CDR3. Fields, in order: V gene, J gene, CDR3 length, D gene, clone size, CDR3 DNA, CDR3 protein. D genes are given only for firm matches. Where a row states a size, it is once, few, many or the class of an expanded clone; other rows omit it.

V gene: TRBV7-2; J gene: TRBJ2-7; CDR3 length: 14; D gene: TRBD2; clone size: -; CDR3 DNA: TGTGCCAGCAGTTTAACGCGGGGGGGTTACGAGCAGTACTTC; CDR3 protein: CASSLTRGGYEQYF
V gene: TRBV18; J gene: TRBJ2-7; CDR3 length: 14; D gene: -; clone size: -; CDR3 DNA: TGTGCCAGCTCACCGTCCCGGGGATTCTACGAGCAGTACTTC; CDR3 protein: CASSPSRGFYEQYF
V gene: TRBV11-3; J gene: TRBJ2-3; CDR3 length: 18; D gene: TRBD2; clone size: -; CDR3 DNA: TGTGCCAGCAGCTTAAATCCCGGACTAGCGGGGAACACAGATACGCAGTATTTT; CDR3 protein: CASSLNPGLAGNTDTQYF
V gene: TRBV4-1; J gene: TRBJ1-5; CDR3 length: 14; D gene: -; clone size: -; CDR3 DNA: TGCGCCAGCAGCCAGTTGGCTAGCAATCAGCCCCAGCATTTT; CDR3 protein: CASSQLASNQPQHF
V gene: TRBV27; J gene: TRBJ1-1; CDR3 length: 15; D gene: -; clone size: -; CDR3 DNA: TGTGCCAGCAGTCCGAGGGGGGGCGCGGGCACTGAAGCTTTCTTT; CDR3 protein: CASSPRGGAGTEAFF
V gene: TRBV10-2; J gene: TRBJ2-5; CDR3 length: 16; D gene: -; clone size: -; CDR3 DNA: TGCGCCAGCAGTGAGTCGGGGAACTCCCTCGGGGGGACCCAGTACTTC; CDR3 protein: CASSESGNSLGGTQYF
V gene: TRBV19; J gene: TRBJ2-2; CDR3 length: 20; D gene: TRBD1; clone size: -; CDR3 DNA: TGTGCCAGTAGTTCACTCTATTTCTACTGGGACAGGGAGAACACCGGGGAGCTGTTTTTT; CDR3 protein: CASSSLYFYWDRENTGELFF
V gene: TRBV2; J gene: TRBJ2-6; CDR3 length: 17; D gene: TRBD1; clone size: -; CDR3 DNA: TGTGCCAGCAGCTTACAGGGGTTGCGCTCTGGGGCCAACGTCCTGACTTTC; CDR3 protein: CASSLQGLRSGANVLTF
V gene: TRBV2; J gene: TRBJ1-2; CDR3 length: 13; D gene: -; clone size: -; CDR3 DNA: TGTGCCAGCCCCCAGGGGCAGAACTATGGCTACACCTTC; CDR3 protein: CASPQGQNYGYTF
V gene: TRBV7-2; J gene: TRBJ2-2; CDR3 length: 16; D gene: -; clone size: -; CDR3 DNA: TGTGCCAGCAGCTGGAGAGGACAGTTGAACACCGGGGAGCTGTTTTTT; CDR3 protein: CASSWRGQLNTGELFF
V gene: TRBV5-6; J gene: TRBJ2-2; CDR3 length: 12; D gene: -; clone size: -; CDR3 DNA: TGTGCCAGCAGCCTTCAGGACGGGGAGCTGTTTTTT; CDR3 protein: CASSLQDGELFF
V gene: TRBV6-1; J gene: TRBJ2-7; CDR3 length: 15; D gene: TRBD2; clone size: -; CDR3 DNA: TGTGCCAGCAGTGAAGACCCGGGAGGGTCCTACGAGCAGTACTTC; CDR3 protein: CASSEDPGGSYEQYF
V gene: TRBV29-1; J gene: TRBJ1-5; CDR3 length: 14; D gene: -; clone size: -; CDR3 DNA: TGCAGCGTCGCGCATGGGGGTGGCAATCAGCCCCAGCATTTT; CDR3 protein: CSVAHGGGNQPQHF
V gene: TRBV10-3; J gene: TRBJ2-7; CDR3 length: 15; D gene: TRBD2; clone size: -; CDR3 DNA: TGTGCCGCCAGGGGAGGGACTAGCGGGGATTACGAGCAGTACTTC; CDR3 protein: CAARGGTSGDYEQYF
V gene: TRBV4-1; J gene: TRBJ2-1; CDR3 length: 13; D gene: -; clone size: once; CDR3 DNA: TGCGCCAGCAGCCAATCGCTGATCTATGAGCAGTTCTTC; CDR3 protein: CASSQSLIYEQFF
V gene: TRBV3-1/TRBV3-2; J gene: TRBJ2-7; CDR3 length: 12; D gene: -; clone size: few; CDR3 DNA: TGTGCCAGCAGCCCTAATGTAGACGAGCAGTACTTC; CDR3 protein: CASSPNVDEQYF
V gene: TRBV2; J gene: TRBJ1-1; CDR3 length: 14; D gene: -; clone size: -; CDR3 DNA: TGTGCCAGCAGTGACGGCCAGGGGAACACTGAAGCTTTCTTT; CDR3 protein: CASSDGQGNTEAFF
V gene: TRBV6-1; J gene: TRBJ2-7; CDR3 length: 14; D gene: TRBD2; clone size: -; CDR3 DNA: TGTGCCAGCAGTGAAAAGGGACTAGCCTACGAGCAGTACTTC; CDR3 protein: CASSEKGLAYEQYF
V gene: TRBV7-9; J gene: TRBJ1-2; CDR3 length: 14; D gene: -; clone size: -; CDR3 DNA: TGTGCCAGCAGCCCCTATGGGGGGGCCGGTGGCTACACCTTC; CDR3 protein: CASSPYGGAGGYTF
V gene: TRBV6-1; J gene: TRBJ1-1; CDR3 length: 14; D gene: -; clone size: -; CDR3 DNA: TGTGCCAGCACCGTCGAGGGTCGGAACACTGAAGCTTTCTTT; CDR3 protein: CASTVEGRNTEAFF
V gene: TRBV30; J gene: TRBJ2-3; CDR3 length: 14; D gene: TRBD1; clone size: -; CDR3 DNA: TGTGCCTGGAGGGACAGGGAGCACACAGATACGCAGTATTTT; CDR3 protein: CAWRDREHTDTQYF
V gene: TRBV5-6; J gene: TRBJ1-1; CDR3 length: 14; D gene: -; clone size: -; CDR3 DNA: TGTGCCAGCAGCTACCCCGGCCTGAACACTGAAGCTTTCTTT; CDR3 protein: CASSYPGLNTEAFF
V gene: TRBV6-2/TRBV6-3; J gene: TRBJ1-1; CDR3 length: 13; D gene: -; clone size: -; CDR3 DNA: TGTGCCAGCAGTTACTCGACGGGACCTGAAGCTTTCTTT; CDR3 protein: CASSYSTGPEAFF
V gene: TRBV5-1; J gene: TRBJ2-7; CDR3 length: 11; D gene: -; clone size: -; CDR3 DNA: TGCGCCAGCAGCTTGGGATACGAGCAGTACTTC; CDR3 protein: CASSLGYEQYF
V gene: TRBV9; J gene: TRBJ1-1; CDR3 length: 15; D gene: -; clone size: -; CDR3 DNA: TGTGCCAGCAGCGTAAGAACAGGGAGAGGTTCTGAAGCTTTCTTT; CDR3 protein: CASSVRTGRGSEAFF
V gene: TRBV18; J gene: TRBJ2-4; CDR3 length: 17; D gene: -; clone size: -; CDR3 DNA: TGTGCCAGCTCACCACCCTCCGCGAAGGTAGCCAAAAACATTCAGTACTTC; CDR3 protein: CASSPPSAKVAKNIQYF
V gene: TRBV27; J gene: TRBJ1-5; CDR3 length: 16; D gene: -; clone size: once; CDR3 DNA: TGTGCCAGCACCAAAAGAGGGCTTAATAGCAATCAGCCCCAGCATTTT; CDR3 protein: CASTKRGLNSNQPQHF
V gene: TRBV29-1; J gene: TRBJ2-1; CDR3 length: 13; D gene: -; clone size: once; CDR3 DNA: TGCAGCGTCGGCGGTTTTTCGTACAATGAGCAGTTCTTC; CDR3 protein: CSVGGFSYNEQFF
V gene: TRBV7-9; J gene: TRBJ1-1; CDR3 length: 13; D gene: -; clone size: few; CDR3 DNA: TGTGCCAGCAGCCCAGGACCGAACACTGAAGCTTTCTTT; CDR3 protein: CASSPGPNTEAFF
V gene: TRBV6-5; J gene: TRBJ2-7; CDR3 length: 15; D gene: -; clone size: -; CDR3 DNA: TGTGCCAGCAGTTACACCTGGGACGGCCACTACGAGCAGTACTTC; CDR3 protein: CASSYTWDGHYEQYF
V gene: TRBV7-9; J gene: TRBJ1-2; CDR3 length: 13; D gene: -; clone size: -; CDR3 DNA: TGTGCCATCTACCGCGGGGCGAGAGGGGGCTACACCTTC; CDR3 protein: CAIYRGARGGYTF
V gene: TRBV9; J gene: TRBJ2-1; CDR3 length: 16; D gene: TRBD2; clone size: -; CDR3 DNA: TGTGCCAGCAGCCCCAGAGGGACTAGCGGGGGGGGTGAGCAGTTCTTC; CDR3 protein: CASSPRGTSGGGEQFF
V gene: TRBV12-3/TRBV12-4; J gene: TRBJ2-5; CDR3 length: 13; D gene: -; clone size: -; CDR3 DNA: TGTGCCAGCAGTTTTAGGAGGCAAGAGACCCAGTACTTC; CDR3 protein: CASSFRRQETQYF
V gene: TRBV5-1; J gene: TRBJ2-7; CDR3 length: 15; D gene: TRBD1; clone size: once; CDR3 DNA: TGCGCCAGCAGACCCGACAGGGTACCCACCTACGAGCAGTACTTC; CDR3 protein: CASRPDRVPTYEQYF
V gene: TRBV19; J gene: TRBJ2-2; CDR3 length: 12; D gene: -; clone size: -; CDR3 DNA: TGTGCCAGTAGTGGAGGGGCCGGGGAGCTGTTTTTT; CDR3 protein: CASSGGAGELFF
V gene: TRBV19; J gene: TRBJ1-2; CDR3 length: 15; D gene: TRBD1; clone size: -; CDR3 DNA: TGTGCCAGTACCCTGCAGGGGACAGGGCCCTATGGCTACACCTTC; CDR3 protein: CASTLQGTGPYGYTF
V gene: TRBV6-5; J gene: TRBJ1-1; CDR3 length: 15; D gene: -; clone size: once; CDR3 DNA: TGTGCCAGCAGTTACCCAGACCCTCAGAACACTGAAGCTTTCTTT; CDR3 protein: CASSYPDPQNTEAFF
V gene: TRBV3-1/TRBV3-2; J gene: TRBJ1-3; CDR3 length: 15; D gene: -; clone size: -; CDR3 DNA: TGTGCCAGCAGCCAAGATCGTAAAGGTGGAAACACCATATATTTT; CDR3 protein: CASSQDRKGGNTIYF